This note documents a single T cell receptor beta chain sequence. This sample was taken from a study of blood T cell repertoires in COVID-19. Study information: Samples of COVID-19 (acute and convalescent) were obtained from the United States, Italy and Spain. T cells, B-cell-depleted T cells, or PBMCs supplied cDNA or gDNA.

Germline V gives CDR1 SGHTA, CDR2 FQGNSA. The CDR3 has 14 amino acids. Deletions cut 6 bases from V and 5 bases from J, with 16 bases between. As originally analysed: Amplifying reference gene primers gave estimates of nucleated cell counts. Clones were sequenced by immunoSEQ multiplex PCR, and TCRdb holds only the in-frame ones, with some missing. V and J calls and clone size are given by that table; D and trimming were obtained from the DNA. The sample lists some 250,000 clones, roughly 86% occurring once. This TCR came from a woman between 65 and 79 years old with active or convalescent COVID-19. The chain has TRBV7-2 and TRBJ2-5; tentative D call: TRBD1 (7 bases). Sequenced material: peripheral blood. The CDR3 region is CASSRSGGPETQYF. Written as DNA, the CDR3 is TGTGCCAGCAGTCGGTCAGGGGGGCCTGAGACCCAGTACTTC.